This paragraph reports one TCR beta chain. The entry originates in a study of blood T cell repertoires in COVID-19. V dropped 8 bases and J dropped 0 bases, with 13 bases sitting between them. This CDR3 contains 15 residues. CDR1 and CDR2 from the germline V gene are SGHTA and FQGNSA. TCRdb's table, derived via immunoSEQ multiplex PCR, lists solely in-frame clones and lacks some. The sample includes roughly 350,000 clones, roughly 86% of them seen just once. While infection was still active, Seattle patients were enrolled and then followed longitudinally. This sequence originates from a woman in her 30s with COVID-19, enrolled during active disease. The rearrangement joins TRBV7-2 to TRBJ2-2; D perhaps matches TRBD1 (6 bases). Sequenced material: peripheral blood. The CDR3 sequence is CASPRRGTNTGELFF. CDR3 in DNA: TGTGCCAGCCCTCGAAGGGGGACGAACACCGGGGAGCTGTTTTTT. The variable domain in full, with the rest retrieved from reference TRBV7-2 and TRBJ2-2, is GAGVSQSPSNKVTEKGKDVELRCDPISGHTALYWYRQSLGQGLEFLIYFQGNSAPDKSGLPSDRFSAERTGGSVSTLTIQRTQQEDSAVYLCASPRRGTNTGELFFGEGSRLTVL.